This entry features one T cell receptor (beta chain) sequence. This sample was taken from a study of blood T cell repertoires in COVID-19. About the research overall: Italy, Spain and the United States were the sources of the convalescent and acute COVID-19 samples. PBMCs, B-cell-depleted T cells, or T cells provided the cDNA or gDNA that made up the material.

The CDR3 contains 15 residues. Looked up from germline, CDR1 is SGHRS and CDR2 is YFSETQ. V shed 0 bases and J 8 bases; nucleotides not matched to a gene: 8. Source study methods: Using reference gene primer amplification, nucleated cell counts were estimated. Profiling relied on immunoSEQ multiplex PCR, and the TCRdb table lists in-frame clones only, not all of them. Clone size and the V and J calls come from that table; the DNA yielded D and trimming. The sample yields just over 60,000 clones, more than 60% seen once. This receptor was taken from a man in his sixties with acute or convalescent COVID-19. This rearrangement joins TRBV5-1 to TRBJ1-2; TRBD1 matches 9 bases. The sequenced sample consisted of peripheral blood. CDR3 region: CASSLAIQGAEGYTF. The CDR3 DNA follows: TGCGCCAGCAGCTTGGCGATACAGGGGGCTGAGGGCTACACCTTC.